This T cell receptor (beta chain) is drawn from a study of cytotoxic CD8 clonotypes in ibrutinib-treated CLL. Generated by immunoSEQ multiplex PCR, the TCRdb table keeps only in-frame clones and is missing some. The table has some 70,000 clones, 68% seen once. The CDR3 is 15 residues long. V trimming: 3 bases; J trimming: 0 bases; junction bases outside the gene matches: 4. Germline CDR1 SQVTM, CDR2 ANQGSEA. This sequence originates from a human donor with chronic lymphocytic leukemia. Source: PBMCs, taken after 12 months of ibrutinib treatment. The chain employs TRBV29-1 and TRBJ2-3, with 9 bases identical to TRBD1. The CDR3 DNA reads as TGCAGCGTTGAGGGACAGGGTGGAAGCACAGATACGCAGTATTTT. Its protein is CSVEGQGGSTDTQYF.